What follows are 13 T cell receptor beta chains derived from one specimen sequenced in a study of T-cell reconstitution after alpha-beta-depleted transplantation in children (dated by TCRdb to 2015 to 2016). The sample's treatment or condition label, in plain terms: allogeneic hematopoietic cell transplantation with graft depleted of TCRalphabeta T cells and CD19 B cells. Library prep was done by PCR. TCRdb records Illumina HiSeq 2500 as the sequencer. Molecular barcoding was employed in the preparation of TCR libraries, with unique molecular identifiers being used to normalize TCRbeta repertoire quantification. The raw public data were reprocessed by TCRdb itself: fastp quality trimming at Q25, MiXCR clonotype calling, in-frame beta chains only. CDR3 protein duplicates are merged, each entry listing the most common genes and DNA. This sample is represented by around 800,000 distinct CDR3 sequences; approximately 15% of them were singletons. Of the sample, roughly 4.8% falls within the top ten clones.

This sample comprised PBMCs, mostly from graft donor cells, obtained 360 days after TCRalphabeta/CD19-depleted stem cell transplant. The receptors originated from a male patient aged 10-17 years who had a stem cell transplant for acute lymphoblastic leukemia, so the T cells may come from the graft donor.

This clonotype was found a few times. The chain combines TRBV27 with TRBJ2-1, with 7 nucleotides matching TRBD2. CDR1 is MNHEY and CDR2 is SMNVEV in the germline V gene (reference sequence). This CDR3 spans 15 amino acids. J gave up 2 bases and V 3 bases, and 4 bases lay outside the gene matches. CDR3 nucleotides: TGTGCCAGCAGTTTCGGGGGGAGTACCTACAATGAGCAGTTCTTC. Amino acids: CASSFGGSTYNEQFF.

The rearrangement joins TRBV30 to TRBJ1-5, with a weak D call TRBD1 (5 bases). With 2 bases removed from V and 2 bases from J, the gap between germline ends came to 10 bases. From germline, CDR1 is GTSNPN and CDR2 SVGIG (reference sequence). The CDR3 loop spans 14 amino acids. This chain's CDR3 is CAWSLRGGNQPQHF. The DNA for the CDR3 is TGTGCCTGGAGTCTTCGGGGGGGCAATCAGCCCCAGCATTTT.

This clonotype was found a few times. In DNA, the CDR3 is TGTGCCACCAGTGATCGTATTGGGACCGTTTGGGTCACCGGGGAGCTGTTTTTT. Translating it yields CATSDRIGTVWVTGELFF. This chain uses TRBV24-1 with TRBJ2-2; D might be TRBD1 or TRBD2, each matching 5 bases. This CDR3 is built from 18 residues. CDR1 is KGHDR and CDR2 is SFDVKD in the germline V gene. Trimming took off 3 bases at V and 4 bases at J, with 20 bases between the two ends.

The sample holds a few counts of this clonotype. The chain links TRBV9 to TRBJ1-2; no definite D call. This CDR3 is built from 11 residues. The V gene's germline CDR1 is SGDLS and CDR2 YYNGEE. With 3 bases removed from V and 7 bases from J, the gap between germline ends came to 7 bases. Here the CDR3 DNA reads TGTGCCAGCAGCGGTTCTGGTGGCTACACCTTC. This translates into CASSGSGGYTF.

This clonotype showed up just a few times. This sequence joins TRBV27 and TRBJ2-2, with D unresolved. V was clipped by 4 bases and J by 7 bases, with 10 bases between them. Germline V gives CDR1 MNHEY, CDR2 SMNVEV (reference sequence). This CDR3 comprises 13 residues. The CDR3 reads CASSSTRFGELFF. CDR3 nucleotides: TGTGCCAGCAGTTCCACGCGGTTCGGGGAGCTGTTTTTT.

The V call is TRBV2, the J call TRBJ2-5; maybe TRBD2 (7 bases). Trimming shortened V by 3 bases and J by 2 bases, and 13 bases separated the two germline ends. This CDR3 is 15 amino acids long. Germline CDR1 and CDR2: SNHLY and FYNNEI. The CDR3 sequence is CASSDPGEGQETQYF. The CDR3 DNA reads as TGTGCCAGCAGTGATCCAGGGGAGGGACAAGAGACCCAGTACTTC.

The chain couples TRBV2 to TRBJ2-7; the D gene is possibly TRBD2 (6 bases). The ends were cut back, 0 bases at V and 2 bases at J, with 11 bases in the middle. Per germline, CDR1 SNHLY and CDR2 FYNNEI. CDR3 length equals 15 residues. CDR3 region: CASSEAAGLAYEQYF. In DNA form, the CDR3 reads TGTGCCAGCAGTGAAGCGGCGGGGCTGGCCTACGAGCAGTACTTC.

The sample holds many counts of this clonotype. V usage is TRBV24-1 and J usage is TRBJ2-6; D is unresolved. V was clipped by 5 bases and J by 1 base, with 17 bases between them. The CDR3 is 18 amino acids. Germline V gives CDR1 KGHDR, CDR2 SFDVKD. The CDR3 DNA reads TGTGCCACCAGTGGAGGTTGGGCAGGAGCATCTGGGGCCAACGTCCTGACTTTC. It encodes CATSGGWAGASGANVLTF.

This clonotype has more than one count but fewer than ten. The rearrangement uses TRBV20-1 and TRBJ2-7; no clear D gene. V was cut by 4 bases and J by 3 bases, with 7 bases left in between. The CDR3 runs 11 residues. Per germline, CDR1 DFQATT and CDR2 SNEGSKA (reference sequence). The DNA of the CDR3 is TGCAGTGCTACCCGGGTCTACGAGCAGTACTTC. Amino acid sequence: CSATRVYEQYF.

This rearrangement joins TRBV10-3 to TRBJ2-7; 10 positions agree with TRBD1. Trimming cost V 11 bases and J 6 bases; bases outside gene matches: 10. The CDR3 has 13 amino acids. Per the germline V gene, CDR1 is ENHRY and CDR2 is SYGVKD. CDR3 sequence: CAAGTGVPAEQYF. CDR3 DNA: TGTGCCGCCGGGACAGGGGTCCCGGCCGAGCAGTACTTC.

The chain uses TRBV3-1 and TRBJ2-2; D not resolved. V was clipped by 0 bases and J by 4 bases, with 18 bases between them. The length of the CDR3 is 18 residues. The germline V gene has CDR1 LGHDT and CDR2 YNNKEL (reference sequence). The DNA of the CDR3 is TGTGCCAGCAGCCAAGATGAAACGGGTAAAGTTGGCACCGGGGAGCTGTTTTTT. Its protein product is CASSQDETGKVGTGELFF.

This clonotype was observed a handful of times. The genes are TRBV5-1 and TRBJ2-2, with 10 bases that match TRBD2. The CDR3 covers 14 residues. After removal of 4 bases from V and 7 bases from J, the junction contained 4 bases not matched to a gene. The germline gives CDR1 SGHRS, CDR2 YFSETQ. The CDR3 DNA sequence: TGCGCCAGCAGCCTTACTAGCGGGAACGGGGAGCTGTTTTTT. Amino acid sequence: CASSLTSGNGELFF.

This chain connects TRBV12-3 or TRBV12-4 to TRBJ2-5; the match to TRBD1 covers 9 bases. V shed 7 bases and J 4 bases; nucleotides not matched to a gene: 7. This CDR3 has 14 amino acids. CDR3 DNA sequence: TGTGCCAGCATCCCGGGACAGGGAGGAGAGACCCAGTACTTC. Encoded protein: CASIPGQGGETQYF.